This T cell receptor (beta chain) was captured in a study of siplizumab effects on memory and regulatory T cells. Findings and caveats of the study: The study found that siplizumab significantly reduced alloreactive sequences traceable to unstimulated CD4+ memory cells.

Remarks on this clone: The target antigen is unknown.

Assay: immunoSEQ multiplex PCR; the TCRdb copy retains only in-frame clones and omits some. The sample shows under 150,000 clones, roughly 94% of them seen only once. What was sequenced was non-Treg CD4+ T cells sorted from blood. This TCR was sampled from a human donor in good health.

The DNA for the CDR3 is TGTGCCAGCAGCTTAATATCAGCATTCACAGATACGCAGTATTTT. Translated: CASSLISAFTDTQYF. The J gene is TRBJ2-3, the V gene TRBV7-2, with D hard to call. The CDR3 is made up of 15 amino acids. Trimming shortened V by 2 bases and J by 2 bases, and 11 bases separated the two germline ends. Germline V gene lookup returns CDR1 SGHTA and CDR2 FQGNSA.